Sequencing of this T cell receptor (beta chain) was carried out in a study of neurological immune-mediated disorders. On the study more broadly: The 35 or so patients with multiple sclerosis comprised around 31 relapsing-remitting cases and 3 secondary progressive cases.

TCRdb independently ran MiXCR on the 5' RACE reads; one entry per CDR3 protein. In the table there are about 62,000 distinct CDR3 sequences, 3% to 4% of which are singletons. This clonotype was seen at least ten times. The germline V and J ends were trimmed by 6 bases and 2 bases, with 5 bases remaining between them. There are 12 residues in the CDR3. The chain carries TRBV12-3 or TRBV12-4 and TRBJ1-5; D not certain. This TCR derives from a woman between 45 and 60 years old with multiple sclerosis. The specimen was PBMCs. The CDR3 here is CASRRGNQPQHF. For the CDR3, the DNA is TGTGCCAGCAGGAGGGGCAATCAGCCCCAGCATTTT.